The entry that follows covers one T cell receptor (beta chain) sequence. The antigen remains unidentified. The CDR3 has 13 residues. Looked up from germline, CDR1 is SGHRS and CDR2 is YFSETQ. Trimming stripped 0 bases from V and 10 bases from J, with 13 bases between. The record originates from a study of shared clonotypes between healthy human individuals. Spread over ten immunoSEQ deep assay plates, unsorted PBMC DNA underwent sequencing. Repertoires were generated with immunoSEQ multiplex PCR, while TCRdb's copy carries only in-frame clones and drops some. The sample shows about 490,000 clones, 79% of them seen only once. The study drew all its donors from Caucasian adults living in Nashville, Tennessee. Findings and caveats of the study: Only blood was sampled; tissue repertoires likely differ. Since donors were few, the genetic and exposure-history diversity represented was limited.

This rearrangement joins TRBV5-1 to TRBJ1-2; D unresolved. The sequence was collected from a woman aged 35 to 49 in good health. Some clones in this sample may be carry-over from other donors' samples. The source material was PBMCs. CDR3 DNA: TGCGCCAGCAGCTTGGAGGCAGGCGATGACTACACCTTC. The encoded protein is CASSLEAGDDYTF.